This T cell receptor beta chain originates from a study of early T cells in non-severe SARS-CoV-2 infection. About the research overall: From unsorted whole blood, bulk RNA was sequenced, and the chains remained unpaired. Study-level points and caveats: Database matching using VDJdb favored anti-spike CD8 responses, with private and CD4 specificities left missing.

This clonotype has a count of ten or more. Its matching antigen is unknown. Germline CDR1 SGHNT, CDR2 YYREEE (reference sequence). The CDR3 covers 15 residues. With 3 bases removed from V and 0 bases from J, the gap between germline ends came to 12 bases. Each cDNA molecule carried a unique molecular identifier. In TCRdb, the 5' RACE reads were re-called with MiXCR into one record per CDR3 protein. The data show roughly 28,000 distinct CDR3 sequences, around 5.8% seen once. The sequenced material came from whole blood. The chain combines TRBV5-4 with TRBJ2-5; D is possibly TRBD1 (7 bases). This clonotype was sampled from an adult who was a healthcare worker with PCR-confirmed SARS-CoV-2 infection or an uninfected control (not recorded which). CDR3 loop: CASSSRDRNQETQYF. In DNA, the CDR3 is TGTGCCAGCAGCTCGCGGGACAGAAACCAAGAGACCCAGTACTTC.